Reported below is one T cell receptor (beta chain). Its target is unknown. The primer mix had 60 Vbeta and 13 Jbeta primers. Clones were read by immunoSEQ multiplex PCR, and TCRdb kept only the in-frame ones, dropping some. Seen here are approximately 200,000 clones, about 75% observed once, and the top ten hold around 2%. CDR3 length: 14 residues. Germline CDR1 and CDR2: SQVTM and ANQGSEA. V lost 7 bases and J 6 bases, leaving 21 bases between the germline ends. This record belongs to a study of cytomegalovirus exposure and HLA in healthy donors. Study-wide context: There were fewer than 130 million unique TCR beta sequences, drawn from roughly 200 million T cells, in an earlier analysis. Findings and caveats of the study: Some TCR beta chains (164 of them) were listed as cytomegalovirus-associated. In vitro experiments confirmed that three CMV-associated chains were specific for CMV antigens. TRBV6-2, TRBV6-3 and other indistinguishable V segments were excluded.

The chain combines TRBV29-1 with TRBJ1-2; D may be TRBD1 (5 bases). This TCR came from a man aged 18 to 35 in good health and CMV-seronegative. The source material was PBMCs. CDR3 nucleotides: TGCAGCGCGTCGACCGGGACTCATCTACATGGCTACACCTTC. This sequence encodes CSASTGTHLHGYTF.